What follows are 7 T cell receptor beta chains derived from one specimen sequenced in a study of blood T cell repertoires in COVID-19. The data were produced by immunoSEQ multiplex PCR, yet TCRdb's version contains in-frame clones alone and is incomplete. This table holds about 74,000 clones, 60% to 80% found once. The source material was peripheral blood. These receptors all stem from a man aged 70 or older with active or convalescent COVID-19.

CDR3 sequence reads: CASTTTGTGYHEQYF. The CDR3 bases are TGTGCCAGCACCACAACCGGGACAGGGTACCACGAGCAGTACTTC. The gene calls are TRBV5-8 and TRBJ2-7, with 9 bases aligning to TRBD1. J was trimmed by 5 bases and V by 6 bases; bases with no gene match: 12. The germline V gene encodes CDR1 SGHTS and CDR2 YDEGEE. The CDR3 is 15 amino acids.

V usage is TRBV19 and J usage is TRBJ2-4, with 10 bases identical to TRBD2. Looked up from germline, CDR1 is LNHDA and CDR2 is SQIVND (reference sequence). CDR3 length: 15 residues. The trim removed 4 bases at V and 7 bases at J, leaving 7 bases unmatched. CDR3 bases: TGTGCCAGTAGTAACAGCGGGGGGGCTCTTAACATTCAGTACTTC. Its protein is CASSNSGGALNIQYF. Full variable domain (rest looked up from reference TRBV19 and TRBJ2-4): DGGITQSPKYLFRKEGQNVTLSCEQNLNHDAMYWYRQDPGQGLRLIYYSQIVNDFQKGDIAEGYSVSREKKESFPLTVTSAQKNPTAFYLCASSNSGGALNIQYFGAGTRLSVL.

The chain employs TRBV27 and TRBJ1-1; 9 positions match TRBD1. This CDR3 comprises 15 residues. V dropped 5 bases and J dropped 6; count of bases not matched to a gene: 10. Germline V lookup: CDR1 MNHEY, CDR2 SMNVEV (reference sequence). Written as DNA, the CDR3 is TGTGCCAGCAGTCCGGGACAGGGTTGGGTCGCTGAAGCTTTCTTT. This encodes CASSPGQGWVAEAFF.

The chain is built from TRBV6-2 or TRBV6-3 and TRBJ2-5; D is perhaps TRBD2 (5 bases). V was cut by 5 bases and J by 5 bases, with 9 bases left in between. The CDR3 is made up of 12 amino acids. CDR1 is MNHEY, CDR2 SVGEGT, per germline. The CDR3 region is CASSRSVETQYF. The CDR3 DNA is TGTGCCAGCAGTCGTAGCGTGGAGACCCAGTACTTC.

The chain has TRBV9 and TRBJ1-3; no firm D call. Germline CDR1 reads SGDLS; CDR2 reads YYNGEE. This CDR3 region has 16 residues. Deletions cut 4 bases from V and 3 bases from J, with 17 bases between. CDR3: CASSYAGRYSGNTIYF. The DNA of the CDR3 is TGTGCCAGCAGCTACGCGGGCCGTTACAGTGGAAACACCATATATTTT. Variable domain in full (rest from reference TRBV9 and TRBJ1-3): DSGVTQTPKHLITATGQRVTLRCSPRSGDLSVYWYQQSLDQGLQFLIQYYNGEERAKGNILERFSAQQFPDLHSELNLSSLELGDSALYFCASSYAGRYSGNTIYFGEGSWLTVV.

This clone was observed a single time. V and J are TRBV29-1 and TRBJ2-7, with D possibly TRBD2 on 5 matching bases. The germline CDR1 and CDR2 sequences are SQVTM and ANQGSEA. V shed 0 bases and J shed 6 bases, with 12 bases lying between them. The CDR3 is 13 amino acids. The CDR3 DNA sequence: TGCAGCGTTGAAGAACTAGGCGAGTCCGAGCAGTACTTC. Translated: CSVEELGESEQYF.

The CDR3: CASSYKAVNIQYF. In DNA form, the CDR3 reads TGTGCCAGCAGTTATAAGGCGGTAAACATTCAGTACTTC. The chain combines TRBV12-3 or TRBV12-4 with TRBJ2-4; D remains unclear. This CDR3 spans 13 amino acids. Trimming left V 4 bases short and J 6 bases short, with 10 bases between.